These T cell receptor beta chains were read from a single sample in a study of blood T cell repertoires in COVID-19. Some clones are missing from TCRdb's copy, which holds only in-frame ones; the method was immunoSEQ multiplex PCR. The repertoire holds tens of thousands of clones, roughly 80% seen once, with 28% in the top ten. Sequenced input: peripheral blood. These receptors were taken from a man aged 70-80 years with acute or convalescent COVID-19. Each CDR3 is given with its conserved first and last residue. The D gene is left open where the match is weak. Rows may omit the clone size; those that give it use once, few, many or a size class.

clone_size d_call j_call v_call cdr3_nt cdr3_aa
. TRBD1 TRBJ2-6 TRBV3-1/TRBV3-2 TGTGCCAGCAGCCCCCGACAGGGCCGAAATTCTGGGGCCAACGTCCTGACTTTC CASSPRQGRNSGANVLTF
. TRBD2 TRBJ2-5 TRBV27 TGTGCCAGCAGTCCGACTAGCGGGGGAGAGACCCAGTACTTC CASSPTSGGETQYF
. TRBD1 TRBJ1-5 TRBV6-1 TGTGCCAGCAGTGAGAACAGGGGATCCAATCAGCCCCAGCATTTT CASSENRGSNQPQHF
. TRBD1 TRBJ1-1 TRBV6-5 TGTGCCAGCAGCGCCGACAGGGGGACTGAAGCTTTCTTT CASSADRGTEAFF
. TRBD1 TRBJ2-7 TRBV2 TGTGCCAGCAGTGATTCGGGACAGGGAACCAACGAGCAGTACTTC CASSDSGQGTNEQYF
. . TRBJ2-4 TRBV6-1 TGTGCCAGCAGTGATGGGGGGTCGAATAACATTCAGTACTTC CASSDGGSNNIQYF
. . TRBJ1-6 TRBV5-1 TGCGCCAGCAGCTTGGGGGCTTTGACAGGTGGTTCACCCCTCCACTTT CASSLGALTGGSPLHF
. . TRBJ1-2 TRBV30 TGTGCCTGGAGTCCTACTGAGAGGCCACCTTATGGCTACACCTTC CAWSPTERPPYGYTF
. . TRBJ2-5 TRBV19 TGTGCCAGTAGTGTCAACAGGGTAGCAGAGACCCAGTACTTC CASSVNRVAETQYF
once . TRBJ2-1 TRBV9 TGTGCCAGCAGCGTACAAAGCGGGTACAATGAGCAGTTCTTC CASSVQSGYNEQFF
. . TRBJ1-2 TRBV7-2 TGTGCCAGCAGCTTACTGCCCCAGGGCGAGCCTAACTATGGCTACACCTTC CASSLLPQGEPNYGYTF
. TRBD2 TRBJ2-1 TRBV7-9 TGTGCCAGCAGCTTAGATTGGGGGGGTAGCGATAATAGTGAGCAGTTCTTC CASSLDWGGSDNSEQFF
once TRBD1 TRBJ2-1 TRBV10-3 TGTGCCATCAGCCAGGACAGGGGCTACAATGAGCAGTTCTTC CAISQDRGYNEQFF
. . TRBJ1-1 TRBV30 TGTGCCTGGACACAGGGACATGAAGCTTTCTTT CAWTQGHEAFF
. . TRBJ1-3 TRBV3-1/TRBV3-2 TGTGCCAGCAGACAACAGGGTTCTGGAAACACCATATATTTT CASRQQGSGNTIYF
once . TRBJ2-1 TRBV11-1 TGTGCCAGCAGCCGTATATTGAGCTCCTACAATGAGCAGTTCTTC CASSRILSSYNEQFF
. . TRBJ2-1 TRBV19 TGTGCCAGTAGTAGTAGCGGCTCCTACAATGAGCAGTTCTTC CASSSSGSYNEQFF
. TRBD1 TRBJ2-7 TRBV11-2 TGTGCCAGCAGCCATTGGGACAGCGACTCCTACGAGCAGTACTTC CASSHWDSDSYEQYF
. . TRBJ1-2 TRBV27 TGTGCCAGCAGTTTATCAGCGGGTAACTATGGCTACACCTTC CASSLSAGNYGYTF